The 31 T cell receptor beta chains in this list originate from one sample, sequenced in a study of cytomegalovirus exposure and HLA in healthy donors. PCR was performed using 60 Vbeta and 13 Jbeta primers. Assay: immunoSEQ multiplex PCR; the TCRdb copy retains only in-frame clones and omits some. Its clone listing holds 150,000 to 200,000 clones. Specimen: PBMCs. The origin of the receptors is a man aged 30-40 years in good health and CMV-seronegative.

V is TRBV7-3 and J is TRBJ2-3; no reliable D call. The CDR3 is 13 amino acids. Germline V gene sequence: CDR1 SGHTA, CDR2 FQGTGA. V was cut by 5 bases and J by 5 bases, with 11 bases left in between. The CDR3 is CASSVQQEDTQYF. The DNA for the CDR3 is TGTGCCAGCAGCGTCCAACAAGAAGATACGCAGTATTTT. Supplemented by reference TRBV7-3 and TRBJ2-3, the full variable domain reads GAGVSQTPSNKVTEKGKYVELRCDPISGHTALYWYRQSLGQGPEFLIYFQGTGAADDSGLPNDRFFAVRPEGSVSTLKIQRTERGDSAVYLCASSVQQEDTQYFGPGTRLTVL.

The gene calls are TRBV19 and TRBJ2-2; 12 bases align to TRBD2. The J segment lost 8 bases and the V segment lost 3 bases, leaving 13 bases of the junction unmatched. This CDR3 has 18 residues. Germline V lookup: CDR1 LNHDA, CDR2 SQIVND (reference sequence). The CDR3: CASSIHQGLAGTLGELFF. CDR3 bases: TGTGCCAGTAGTATCCACCAGGGACTAGCGGGCACACTGGGGGAGCTGTTTTTT.

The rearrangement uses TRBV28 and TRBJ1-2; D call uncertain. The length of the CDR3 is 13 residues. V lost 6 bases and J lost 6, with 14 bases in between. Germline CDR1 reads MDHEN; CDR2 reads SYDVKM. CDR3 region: CASSLNYSNGYTF. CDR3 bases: TGTGCCAGCAGCCTGAACTACTCTAATGGCTACACCTTC.

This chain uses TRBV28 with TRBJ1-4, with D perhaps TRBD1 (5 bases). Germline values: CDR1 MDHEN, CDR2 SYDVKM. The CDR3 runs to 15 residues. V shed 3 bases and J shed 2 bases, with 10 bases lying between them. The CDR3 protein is CASSFGGNTNEKLFF. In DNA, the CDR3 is TGTGCCAGCAGTTTCGGGGGTAACACTAATGAAAAACTGTTTTTT.

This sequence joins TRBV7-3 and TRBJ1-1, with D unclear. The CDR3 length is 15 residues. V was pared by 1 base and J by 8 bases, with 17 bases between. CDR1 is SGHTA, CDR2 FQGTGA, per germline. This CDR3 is CASSLIGEGRAEAFF. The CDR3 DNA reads TGTGCCAGCAGCTTAATCGGGGAAGGGAGAGCGGAAGCTTTCTTT.

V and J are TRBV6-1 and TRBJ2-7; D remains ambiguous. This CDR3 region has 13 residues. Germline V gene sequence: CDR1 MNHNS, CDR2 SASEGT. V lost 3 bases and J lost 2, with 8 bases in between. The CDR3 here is CASSDRTAYEQYF. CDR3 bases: TGTGCCAGCAGTGATCGCACGGCCTACGAGCAGTACTTC.

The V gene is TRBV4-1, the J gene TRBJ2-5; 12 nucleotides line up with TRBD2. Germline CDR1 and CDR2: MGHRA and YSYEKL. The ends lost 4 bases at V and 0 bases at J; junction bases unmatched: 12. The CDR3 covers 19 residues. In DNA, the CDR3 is TGCGCCAGCAGCCCTAGCGGGAGGGCCGGCCTTTACTACCAAGAGACCCAGTACTTC. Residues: CASSPSGRAGLYYQETQYF.

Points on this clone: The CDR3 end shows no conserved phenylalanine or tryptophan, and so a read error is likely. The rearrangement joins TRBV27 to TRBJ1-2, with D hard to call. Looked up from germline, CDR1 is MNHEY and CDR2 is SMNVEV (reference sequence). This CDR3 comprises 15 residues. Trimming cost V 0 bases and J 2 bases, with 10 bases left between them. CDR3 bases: TGTGCCAGCAGTTTATCCTCGGGATTGAACTATGGCTACACCCTC. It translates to CASSLSSGLNYGYTL.

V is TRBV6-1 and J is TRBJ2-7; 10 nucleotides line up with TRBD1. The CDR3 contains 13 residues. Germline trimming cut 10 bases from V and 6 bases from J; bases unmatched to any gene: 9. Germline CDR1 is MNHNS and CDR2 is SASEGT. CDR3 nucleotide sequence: TGTGCCACCTCGTGGGACAGGGGTGGCGAGCAGTACTTC. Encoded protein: CATSWDRGGEQYF.

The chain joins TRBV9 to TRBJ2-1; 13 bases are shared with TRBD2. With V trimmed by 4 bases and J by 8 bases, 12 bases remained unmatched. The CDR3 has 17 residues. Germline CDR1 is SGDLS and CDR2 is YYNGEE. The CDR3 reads CASSTHLIGTSGDEQFF. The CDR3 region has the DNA TGTGCCAGCAGCACCCACTTAATAGGGACTAGCGGGGATGAGCAGTTCTTC.

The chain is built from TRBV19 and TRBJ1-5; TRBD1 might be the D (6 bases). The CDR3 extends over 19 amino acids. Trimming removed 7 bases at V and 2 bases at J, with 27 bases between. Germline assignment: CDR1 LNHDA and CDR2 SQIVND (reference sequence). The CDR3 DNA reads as TGTGCCAGTACCGACGATTCAGGGGCGATTAAGGGTGGCAATCAGCCCCAGCATTTT. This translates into CASTDDSGAIKGGNQPQHF.

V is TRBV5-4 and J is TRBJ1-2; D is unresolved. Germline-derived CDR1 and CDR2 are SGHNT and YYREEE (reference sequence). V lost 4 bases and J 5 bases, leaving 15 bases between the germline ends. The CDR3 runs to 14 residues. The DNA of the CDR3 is TGTGCCAGCAGCCCAGTCAGCGGGAGGTATGGCTACACCTTC. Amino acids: CASSPVSGRYGYTF.

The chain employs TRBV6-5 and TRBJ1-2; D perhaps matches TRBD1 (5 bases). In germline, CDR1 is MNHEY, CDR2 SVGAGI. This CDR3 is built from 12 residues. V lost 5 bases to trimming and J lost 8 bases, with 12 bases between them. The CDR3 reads CASSRIRGGYTF. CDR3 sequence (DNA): TGTGCCAGCAGTCGTATAAGGGGAGGCTACACCTTC.

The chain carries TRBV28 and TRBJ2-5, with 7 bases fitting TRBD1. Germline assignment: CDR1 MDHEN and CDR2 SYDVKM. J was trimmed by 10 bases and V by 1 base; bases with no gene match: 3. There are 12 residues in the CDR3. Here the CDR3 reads CASSLSHRGQYF. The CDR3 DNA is TGTGCCAGCAGTTTATCCCACAGGGGCCAGTACTTC.

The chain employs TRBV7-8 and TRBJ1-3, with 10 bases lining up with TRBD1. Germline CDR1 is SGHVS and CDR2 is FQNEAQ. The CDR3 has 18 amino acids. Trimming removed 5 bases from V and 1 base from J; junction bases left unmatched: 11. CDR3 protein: CASSPRQGASSSGNTIYF. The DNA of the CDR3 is TGTGCCAGCAGCCCCCGACAGGGGGCAAGCAGTTCTGGAAACACCATATATTTT.

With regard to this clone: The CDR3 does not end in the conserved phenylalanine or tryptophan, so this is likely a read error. This chain's CDR3 is CASSLVDAGYISYEQYL. The CDR3 DNA reads TGTGCCAGCAGCTTAGTAGACGCGGGCTACATCTCCTACGAGCAGTACCTC. V is TRBV11-2 and J is TRBJ2-7, with D possibly matching TRBD2 (5 bases). The V end lost 1 base, the J end lost 0 bases, and 16 bases lay between the germline ends. The CDR3 is 17 amino acids. Germline CDR1 reads SGHAT; CDR2 reads FQNNGV.

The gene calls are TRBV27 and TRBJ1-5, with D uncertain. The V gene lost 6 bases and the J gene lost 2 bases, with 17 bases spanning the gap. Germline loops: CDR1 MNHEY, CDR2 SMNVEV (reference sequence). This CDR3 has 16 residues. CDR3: CASSPQALERNQPQHF. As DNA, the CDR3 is TGTGCCAGCAGCCCTCAGGCCCTGGAACGCAATCAGCCCCAGCATTTT.

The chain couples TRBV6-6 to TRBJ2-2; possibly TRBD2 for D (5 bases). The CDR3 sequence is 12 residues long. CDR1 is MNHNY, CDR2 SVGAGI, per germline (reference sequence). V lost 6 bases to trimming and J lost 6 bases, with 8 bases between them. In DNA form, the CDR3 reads TGTGCCAGCAGCCCCGGGGCCGGGGAGCTGTTTTTT. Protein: CASSPGAGELFF.

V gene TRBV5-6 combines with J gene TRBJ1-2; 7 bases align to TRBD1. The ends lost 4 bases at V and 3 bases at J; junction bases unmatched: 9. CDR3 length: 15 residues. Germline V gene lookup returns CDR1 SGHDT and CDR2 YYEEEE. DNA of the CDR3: TGTGCCAGCAGCATTTCCGGGACAGCCTACTATGGCTACACCTTC. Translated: CASSISGTAYYGYTF.

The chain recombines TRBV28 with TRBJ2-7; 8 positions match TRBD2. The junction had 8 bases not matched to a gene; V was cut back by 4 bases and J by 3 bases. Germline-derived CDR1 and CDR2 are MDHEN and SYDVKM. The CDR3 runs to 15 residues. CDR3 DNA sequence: TGTGCCAGCAGTTCTGCCGGGAGGGCCGTCTACGAGCAGTACTTC. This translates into CASSSAGRAVYEQYF.

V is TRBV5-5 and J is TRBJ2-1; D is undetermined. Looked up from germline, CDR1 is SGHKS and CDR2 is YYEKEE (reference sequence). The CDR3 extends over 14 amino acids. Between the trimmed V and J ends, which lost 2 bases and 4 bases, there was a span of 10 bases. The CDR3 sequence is CASSLTSSYNEQFF. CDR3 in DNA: TGTGCCAGCAGCTTAACGAGCTCTTACAATGAGCAGTTCTTC.

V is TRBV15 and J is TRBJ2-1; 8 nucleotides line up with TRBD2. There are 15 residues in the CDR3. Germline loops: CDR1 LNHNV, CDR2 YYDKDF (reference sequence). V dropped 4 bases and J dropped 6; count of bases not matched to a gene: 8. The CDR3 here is CATSNPGLGTNEQFF. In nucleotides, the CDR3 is TGTGCCACCAGCAATCCGGGACTAGGTACCAATGAGCAGTTCTTC.

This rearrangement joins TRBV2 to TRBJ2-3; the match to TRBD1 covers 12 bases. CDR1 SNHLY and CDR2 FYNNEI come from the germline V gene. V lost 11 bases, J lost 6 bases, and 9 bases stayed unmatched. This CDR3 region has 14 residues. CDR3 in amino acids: CAGLGTGGGDTQYF. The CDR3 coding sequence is TGTGCCGGACTTGGGACAGGGGGCGGGGATACGCAGTATTTT. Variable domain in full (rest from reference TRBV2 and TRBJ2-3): EPEVTQTPSHQVTQMGQEVILRCVPISNHLYFYWYRQILGQKVEFLVSFYNNEISEKSEIFDDQFSVERPDGSNFTLKIRSTKLEDSAMYFCAGLGTGGGDTQYFGPGTRLTVL.

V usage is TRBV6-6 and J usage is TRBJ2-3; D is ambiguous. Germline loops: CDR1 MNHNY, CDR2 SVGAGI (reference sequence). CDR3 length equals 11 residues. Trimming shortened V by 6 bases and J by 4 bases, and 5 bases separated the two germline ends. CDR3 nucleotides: TGTGCCAGCAGGGGCCCAGATACGCAGTATTTT. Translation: CASRGPDTQYF.

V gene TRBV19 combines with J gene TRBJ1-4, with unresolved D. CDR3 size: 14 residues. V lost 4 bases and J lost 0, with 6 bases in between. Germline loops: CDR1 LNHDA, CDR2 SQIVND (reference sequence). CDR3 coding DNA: TGTGCCAGTAGTAAACTTTCAACTAATGAAAAACTGTTTTTT. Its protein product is CASSKLSTNEKLFF.

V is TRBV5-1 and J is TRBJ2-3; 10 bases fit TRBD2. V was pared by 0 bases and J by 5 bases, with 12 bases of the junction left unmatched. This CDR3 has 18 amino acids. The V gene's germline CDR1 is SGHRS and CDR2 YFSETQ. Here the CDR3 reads CASSLGASGSSRGDTQYF. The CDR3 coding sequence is TGCGCCAGCAGCTTGGGAGCTAGCGGGAGTAGCCGGGGAGATACGCAGTATTTT.

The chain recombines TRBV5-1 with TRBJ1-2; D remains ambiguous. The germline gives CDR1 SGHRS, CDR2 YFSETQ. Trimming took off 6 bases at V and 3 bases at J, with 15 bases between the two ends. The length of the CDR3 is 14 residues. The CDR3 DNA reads TGCGCCAGCACCCGGGGTGACGGAGACTATGGCTACACCTTC. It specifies CASTRGDGDYGYTF. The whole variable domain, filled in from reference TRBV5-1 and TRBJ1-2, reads KAGVTQTPRYLIKTRGQQVTLSCSPISGHRSVSWYQQTPGQGLQFLFEYFSETQRNKGNFPGRFSGRQFSNSRSEMNVSTLELGDSALYLCASTRGDGDYGYTFGSGTRLTVV.

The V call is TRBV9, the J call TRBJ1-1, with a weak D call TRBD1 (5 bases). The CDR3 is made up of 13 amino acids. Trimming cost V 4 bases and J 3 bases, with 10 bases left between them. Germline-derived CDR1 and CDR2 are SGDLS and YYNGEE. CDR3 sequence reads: CASSRPGDTEAFF. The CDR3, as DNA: TGTGCCAGCAGCCGCCCGGGGGACACTGAAGCTTTCTTT. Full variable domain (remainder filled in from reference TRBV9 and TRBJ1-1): DSGVTQTPKHLITATGQRVTLRCSPRSGDLSVYWYQQSLDQGLQFLIQYYNGEERAKGNILERFSAQQFPDLHSELNLSSLELGDSALYFCASSRPGDTEAFFGQGTRLTVV.

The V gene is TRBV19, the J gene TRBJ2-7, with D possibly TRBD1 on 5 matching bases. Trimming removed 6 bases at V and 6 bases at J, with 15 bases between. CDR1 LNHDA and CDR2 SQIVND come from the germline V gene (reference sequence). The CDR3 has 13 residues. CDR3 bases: TGTGCCAGTAGGCCTACTGCAGGGTTCGAGCAGTACTTC. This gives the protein CASRPTAGFEQYF. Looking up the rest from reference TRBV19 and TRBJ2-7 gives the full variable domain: DGGITQSPKYLFRKEGQNVTLSCEQNLNHDAMYWYRQDPGQGLRLIYYSQIVNDFQKGDIAEGYSVSREKKESFPLTVTSAQKNPTAFYLCASRPTAGFEQYFGPGTRLTVT.

CDR3 sequence reads: CASSPREEKPQHF. Written as DNA, the CDR3 is TGTGCCAGCTCACCAAGAGAGGAGAAGCCCCAGCATTTT. This chain uses TRBV18 with TRBJ1-5; no reliable D call. CDR1 and CDR2 from the germline V gene are KGHSH and LQKENI. The CDR3 is 13 residues long. V gave up 2 bases and J gave up 8 bases, with 10 bases separating them.

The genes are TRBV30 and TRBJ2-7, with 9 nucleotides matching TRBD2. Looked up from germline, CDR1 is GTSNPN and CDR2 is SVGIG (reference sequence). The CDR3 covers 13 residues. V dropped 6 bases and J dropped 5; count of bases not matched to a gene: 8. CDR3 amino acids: CACLAGGPHEQYF. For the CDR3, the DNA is TGTGCCTGTCTGGCGGGAGGGCCTCACGAGCAGTACTTC.